The rows below give T cell receptor beta chains drawn from one sample of a study of cytomegalovirus exposure and HLA in healthy donors. Repertoires were generated with immunoSEQ multiplex PCR, while TCRdb's copy carries only in-frame clones and drops some. Here the sample spans over 65,000 clones, 70% to 80% being singletons. Specimen: PBMCs. The origin of the receptors is a woman in her thirties or forties in good health and CMV-seropositive. The CDR3 runs from the conserved cysteine through the conserved F or W.

cdr3_aa	v_call	j_call
CASSSPLAGNYGYTF	TRBV7-9	TRBJ1-2
CASSLPGNTEAFF	TRBV7-3	TRBJ1-1
CASSLTGLATDTQYF	TRBV7-3	TRBJ2-3
CASTLSASTDTQYF	TRBV19	TRBJ2-3
CSAQGTYGYTF	TRBV29-1	TRBJ1-2
CASSLTGLNTGELFF	TRBV5-1	TRBJ2-2
CASSLKLTGELFF	TRBV7-2	TRBJ2-2
CASSPTRASGWPQHF	TRBV6-5	TRBJ1-5
CASSLGQGNEDEQFF	TRBV5-1	TRBJ2-1
CASSQGGGIRQFF	TRBV14	TRBJ2-1
CASSSGGQGYEQFF	TRBV5-1	TRBJ2-1
CASSFPPSGMNTEAFF	TRBV5-4	TRBJ1-1
CASSLAAGPNEKLFF	TRBV7-2	TRBJ1-4
CASTLRDRRANEQFF	TRBV28	TRBJ2-1
CASSVGGTRRETQYF	TRBV2	TRBJ2-5
CASSPLWAGLNTGELFF	TRBV27	TRBJ2-2